These T cell receptor beta chains were read from a single sample in a study of Graves' ophthalmopathy and Graves' hyperthyroidism. TCRdb re-analysed the multiplex PCR reads in MiXCR, keeping a single row per CDR3 protein. The table includes hundreds of thousands of distinct CDR3 sequences, approximately 22% detected once. The sequencing sample was made of peripheral blood. Receptors were obtained from a woman aged 18-35 years with stable Graves' hyperthyroidism. Some clones in this sample may be carry-over from other donors' samples. The CDR3 runs from the conserved cysteine through the conserved F or W. A D gene is named only where the DNA matches it firmly. The size field is filled for only some rows; it gives once, few, many or a size class.

>-|TRBV9|TRBJ1-2|-
TGTGCCAGCAGCTCGGAGCCAGATGGCTACACCTTC
CASSSEPDGYTF
>-|TRBV11-2|TRBJ2-7|TRBD2
TGTGCCAGCAGCACCCGCGGACTAGCGGGAGTCCCCTACGAGCAGTACTTC
CASSTRGLAGVPYEQYF
>many|TRBV9|TRBJ1-3|-
TGTGCCAGCAGCCCGAGACGGGAAAACACCATATATTTT
CASSPRRENTIYF
>-|TRBV20-1|TRBJ1-2|-
TGCAGTGCTATTTCGCTCCGTATAGTGGGAGTGAATGGCTACACCTTC
CSAISLRIVGVNGYTF
>many|TRBV7-2|TRBJ1-1|-
TGTGCCAGCAGCTCCGGAGACAGCATGAACACTGAAGCTTTCTTT
CASSSGDSMNTEAFF
>many|TRBV2|TRBJ2-4|TRBD1
TGTGCCAGCAGTGAGACAGGGTCGGCCAAAAACATTCAGTACTTC
CASSETGSAKNIQYF
>-|TRBV12-3/TRBV12-4|TRBJ1-1|-
TGTGCCAGCACCCTACCGGGGTCTGAAGCTTTCTTT
CASTLPGSEAFF
>many|TRBV7-3|TRBJ1-6|-
TGTGCCAGCAGCCCTAAAGCGAATTCACCCCTCCACTTT
CASSPKANSPLHF
>many|TRBV11-2|TRBJ1-1|TRBD1
TGTGCCAGCACCCTCGACAGGGAGGGTTGGAGCACTGAAGCTTTCTTT
CASTLDREGWSTEAFF
>many|TRBV20-1|TRBJ1-2|-
TGCAGTGCTAGAGGGGGGGGCATCGGTGGCTACACCTTC
CSARGGGIGGYTF
>-|TRBV20-1|TRBJ1-6|TRBD1
TGCAGTGCTCGCCCGGGACAGGGTGCTTCACCCCTCCACTTT
CSARPGQGASPLHF
>many|TRBV7-9|TRBJ2-7|-
TGTGCCAGCAGCTTAGTAGCCACTAGGTACTCCTACGAGCAGTACTTC
CASSLVATRYSYEQYF
>many|TRBV2|TRBJ1-2|-
TGTGCCAGCAGTGAGGGCAGTGTACTAGCTAACTATGGCTACACCTTC
CASSEGSVLANYGYTF
>many|TRBV15|TRBJ1-1|-
TGTGCCACCAGCAGAGATAGACTGGAAAACACTGAAGCTTTCTTT
CATSRDRLENTEAFF
>-|TRBV11-2|TRBJ2-5|-
TGTGCCAGCAGCTCTCCCTCTAAGGTTTCAGACCTACTACAAGAGACCCAGTACTTC
CASSSPSKVSDLLQETQYF
>many|TRBV6-1|TRBJ1-3|TRBD1
TGTGCCAGCAGCTCCGGGGCAGGGGGTGGAAACACCATATATTTT
CASSSGAGGGNTIYF
>few|TRBV12-3/TRBV12-4|TRBJ1-5|TRBD1
TGTGCCAGCACCGCGACAGGGTATAGCAATCAGCCCCAGCATTTT
CASTATGYSNQPQHF
>many|TRBV6-5|TRBJ2-5|-
TGTGCCAGCAGTTACTCTACAGGGTCCCCCTTCCAAGAGACCCAGTACTTC
CASSYSTGSPFQETQYF
>many|TRBV5-1|TRBJ2-7|TRBD2
TGCGCCAGCAGCCCACTAGCGGGAGGGCCGGGCGAGCAGTACTTC
CASSPLAGGPGEQYF
>many|TRBV7-8|TRBJ2-5|-
TGTGCCAGCAGCATGCAAGAGACCCAGTACTTC
CASSMQETQYF
>-|TRBV13|TRBJ2-4|-
TGTGCCAGCAGCTTAAGAGGAGCTTCCAAAAACATTCAGTACTTC
CASSLRGASKNIQYF
>many|TRBV2|TRBJ2-7|-
TGTGCCACCGGGACGGGAATCTACGAGCAGTACTTC
CATGTGIYEQYF
>-|TRBV28|TRBJ1-1|-
TGTGCCAGCAGTTTACCAGGGCCCACTGAAGCTTTCTTT
CASSLPGPTEAFF
>-|TRBV7-3|TRBJ1-2|-
TGTGCCAGCAGCTTAGGCTGGTCCTATGGCTACACCTTC
CASSLGWSYGYTF
>many|TRBV7-6|TRBJ2-2|-
TGTGCCAGCAAAGACACCGGGGAGCTGTTTTTT
CASKDTGELFF
>many|TRBV6-5|TRBJ1-5|TRBD1
TGTGCCAGCAGGAGAGAGGGACAGGACAATCAGCCCCAGCATTTT
CASRREGQDNQPQHF
>-|TRBV30|TRBJ1-1|TRBD1
TGTGCCTGGAGTCCACAGGGGGCAGCTTTCTTT
CAWSPQGAAFF
>many|TRBV6-2/TRBV6-3|TRBJ1-1|-
TGTGCCAGCAGTTACGGGGGACACACTGAAGCTTTCTTT
CASSYGGHTEAFF
>-|TRBV6-1|TRBJ2-7|-
TGTGCCAGCAGTGAATACGGTCTCCCTTACGAGCAGTACTTC
CASSEYGLPYEQYF
>many|TRBV6-1|TRBJ2-2|TRBD2
TGTGCCAGCAGTGAAGTAGCGGGAGAGATAGTCGGGGAGCTGTTTTTT
CASSEVAGEIVGELFF
>few|TRBV27|TRBJ2-7|TRBD1
TGTGCCAGCAGTCCGGACAGGGGTGGCTCCTACGAGCAGTACTTC
CASSPDRGGSYEQYF
>few|TRBV6-5|TRBJ1-2|TRBD1
TGTGCCAGCAGTTACGATGGGACAGGGAGGTACACCTTC
CASSYDGTGRYTF
>-|TRBV28|TRBJ2-7|TRBD2
TGTGCCAGCAGTTTCCCGAGGGCGGGAGGAACCTACGAGCAGTACTTC
CASSFPRAGGTYEQYF
>-|TRBV4-2|TRBJ2-5|-
TGTGCCAGCAGCCAAGATTACAGGGTGTACGAGACCCAGTACTTC
CASSQDYRVYETQYF
>few|TRBV11-2|TRBJ2-4|-
TGTGCCAGCAGCTTAGATTTAGGATTTCTAGCCAAAAACATTCAGTACTTC
CASSLDLGFLAKNIQYF
>-|TRBV7-2|TRBJ2-5|-
TGTCCCAGCAGCAACTCCTACCAAGAGACCCAGTACTTC
CPSSNSYQETQYF
>many|TRBV12-3/TRBV12-4|TRBJ1-5|-
TGTGCCAGCACCCCCGGGGGGGGGGGAAATCAGCCCCAGCATTTT
CASTPGGGGNQPQHF
>many|TRBV12-3/TRBV12-4|TRBJ2-2|-
TGTGCCAGCAGGCCCGGGGTAGGCGGGGTCGTGCGGGGGGAGCTGTTTTTT
CASRPGVGGVVRGELFF
>-|TRBV5-1|TRBJ2-2|TRBD1
TGCGCCAGCAGCATCGGGACAGGGGTGCCCTCCGGGGAGCTGTTTTTT
CASSIGTGVPSGELFF
>many|TRBV7-9|TRBJ2-7|-
TGTGCCAGCAGCTCGTTCAGGGGACGATACGAGCAGTACTTC
CASSSFRGRYEQYF
>many|TRBV29-1|TRBJ1-2|TRBD1
TGCAGCCACCCGGGGGACAGGGGCAATGGCTACACCTTC
CSHPGDRGNGYTF
>many|TRBV5-1|TRBJ1-1|-
TGCGCCAGCAGCTTGGATCCGGGGTTGAACACTGAAGCTTTCTTT
CASSLDPGLNTEAFF
>-|TRBV18|TRBJ2-7|TRBD2
TGTGCCAGCTCACCACAGGGTAGTAGCGGGAGCCGATACGAGCAGTACTTC
CASSPQGSSGSRYEQYF
>-|TRBV29-1|TRBJ2-7|TRBD1
TGCAGCGTTTCGGACAGGAGCTCCTACGAGCAGTACTTC
CSVSDRSSYEQYF
>many|TRBV10-2|TRBJ1-5|-
TGCGCCAGCAGGGGGGAGGATAGCAATCAGCCCCAGCATTTT
CASRGEDSNQPQHF
>many|TRBV12-3/TRBV12-4|TRBJ1-2|-
TGTGCCAGCACTACCCGGGGGGGTTATGGCTACACCTTC
CASTTRGGYGYTF
>-|TRBV7-2|TRBJ1-6|-
TGTGCCAGCAGCTTTGGCAGGGGCAATAATTCACCCCTCCACTTT
CASSFGRGNNSPLHF
>many|TRBV11-2|TRBJ2-5|TRBD2
TGTGCCAGCAGCTCCCATGGGCTAGCGGGGGGGTCCCCGTACCAAGAGACCCAGTACTTC
CASSSHGLAGGSPYQETQYF
>many|TRBV20-1|TRBJ1-5|-
TGCAGTGCAAGCGACCGACAGTCGAAACCCCAGCATTTT
CSASDRQSKPQHF
>few|TRBV2|TRBJ1-1|-
TGTGCCAGCAGTGTTTCCCCAGGGGCAGATAACACTGAAGCTTTCTTT
CASSVSPGADNTEAFF
>-|TRBV11-2|TRBJ1-5|-
TGTGCCAGCAGCTTAGGCCAGGGACGCTACATATGGAATCAGCCCCAGCATTTT
CASSLGQGRYIWNQPQHF
>many|TRBV20-1|TRBJ1-1|TRBD1
TGCAGTGCGCCGACAGGGGGGAACGTGAACACTGAAGCTTTCTTT
CSAPTGGNVNTEAFF
>once|TRBV6-5|TRBJ1-1|TRBD1
TGTGCCAGCAGTTCGGGACAGGGGTTCCACACTGAAGCTTTCTTT
CASSSGQGFHTEAFF
>many|TRBV7-9|TRBJ1-1|-
TGTGCCAGCAGCCCGACGGTTCTACGGGGCACTGAAGCTTTCTTT
CASSPTVLRGTEAFF
>few|TRBV27|TRBJ1-6|-
TGTGCCAGCAGTTTAAGGTCTCGTGGTTATAATTCACCCCTCCACTTT
CASSLRSRGYNSPLHF